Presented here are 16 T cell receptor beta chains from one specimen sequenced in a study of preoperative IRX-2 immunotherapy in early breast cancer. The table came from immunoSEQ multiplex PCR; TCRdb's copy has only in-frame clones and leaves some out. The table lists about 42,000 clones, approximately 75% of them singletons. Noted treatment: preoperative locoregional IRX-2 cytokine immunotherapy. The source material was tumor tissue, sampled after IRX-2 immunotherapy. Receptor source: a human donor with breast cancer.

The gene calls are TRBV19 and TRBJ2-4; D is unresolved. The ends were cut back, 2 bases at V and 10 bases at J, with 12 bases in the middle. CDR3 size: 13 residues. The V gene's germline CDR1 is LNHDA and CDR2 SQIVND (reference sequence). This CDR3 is CASSIQGFGIQYF. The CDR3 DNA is TGTGCCAGTAGTATACAAGGTTTTGGGATTCAGTACTTC.

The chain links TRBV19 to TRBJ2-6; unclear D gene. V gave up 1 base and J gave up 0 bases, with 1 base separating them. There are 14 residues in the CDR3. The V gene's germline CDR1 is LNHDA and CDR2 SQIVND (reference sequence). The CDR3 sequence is CASSIGSGANVLTF. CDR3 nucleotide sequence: TGTGCCAGTAGTATAGGCTCTGGGGCCAACGTCCTGACTTTC. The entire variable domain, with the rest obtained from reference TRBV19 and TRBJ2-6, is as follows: DGGITQSPKYLFRKEGQNVTLSCEQNLNHDAMYWYRQDPGQGLRLIYYSQIVNDFQKGDIAEGYSVSREKKESFPLTVTSAQKNPTAFYLCASSIGSGANVLTFGAGSRLTVL.

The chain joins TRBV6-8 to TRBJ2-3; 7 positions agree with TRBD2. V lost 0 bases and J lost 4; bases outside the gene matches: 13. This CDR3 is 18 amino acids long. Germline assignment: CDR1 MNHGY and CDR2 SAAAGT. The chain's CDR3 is CASSYSPQTSVGSDTQYF. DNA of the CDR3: TGTGCCAGCAGTTACTCCCCCCAAACTAGCGTAGGATCAGATACGCAGTATTTT.

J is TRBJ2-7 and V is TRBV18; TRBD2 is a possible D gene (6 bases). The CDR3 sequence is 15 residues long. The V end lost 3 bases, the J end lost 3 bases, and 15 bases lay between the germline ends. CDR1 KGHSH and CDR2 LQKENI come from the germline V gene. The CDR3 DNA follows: TGTGCCAGCTCACCCACCCGGGGGAGCTTCTACGAGCAGTACTTC. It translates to CASSPTRGSFYEQYF.

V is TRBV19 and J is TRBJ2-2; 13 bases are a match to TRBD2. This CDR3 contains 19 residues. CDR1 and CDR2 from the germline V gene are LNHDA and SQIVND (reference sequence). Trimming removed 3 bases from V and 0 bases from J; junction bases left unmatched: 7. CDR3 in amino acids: CASSIEGLAGSANTGELFF. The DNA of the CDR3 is TGTGCCAGTAGTATTGAGGGACTAGCGGGATCTGCGAACACCGGGGAGCTGTTTTTT. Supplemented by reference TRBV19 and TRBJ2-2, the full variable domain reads DGGITQSPKYLFRKEGQNVTLSCEQNLNHDAMYWYRQDPGQGLRLIYYSQIVNDFQKGDIAEGYSVSREKKESFPLTVTSAQKNPTAFYLCASSIEGLAGSANTGELFFGEGSRLTVL.

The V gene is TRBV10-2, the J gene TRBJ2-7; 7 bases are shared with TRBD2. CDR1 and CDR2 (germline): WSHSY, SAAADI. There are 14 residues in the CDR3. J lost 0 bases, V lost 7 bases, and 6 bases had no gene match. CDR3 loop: CASNGLGPSYEQYF. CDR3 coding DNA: TGCGCCAGCAACGGACTAGGCCCCTCCTACGAGCAGTACTTC.

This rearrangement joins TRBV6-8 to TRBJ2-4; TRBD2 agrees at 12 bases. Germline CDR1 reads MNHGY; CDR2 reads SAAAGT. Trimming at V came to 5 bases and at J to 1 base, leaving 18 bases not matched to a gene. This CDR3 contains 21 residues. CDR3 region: CASSPGVLAGGSRLAKNIQYF. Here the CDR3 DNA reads TGTGCCAGCAGTCCAGGGGTCCTAGCGGGAGGGTCTAGACTGGCCAAAAACATTCAGTACTTC.

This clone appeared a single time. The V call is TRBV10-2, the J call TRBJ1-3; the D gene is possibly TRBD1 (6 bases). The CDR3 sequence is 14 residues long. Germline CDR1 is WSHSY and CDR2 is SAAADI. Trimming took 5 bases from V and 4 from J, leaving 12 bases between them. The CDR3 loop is CASSSGALGNTIYF. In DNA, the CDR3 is TGCGCCAGCAGTTCAGGGGCACTCGGAAACACCATATATTTT.

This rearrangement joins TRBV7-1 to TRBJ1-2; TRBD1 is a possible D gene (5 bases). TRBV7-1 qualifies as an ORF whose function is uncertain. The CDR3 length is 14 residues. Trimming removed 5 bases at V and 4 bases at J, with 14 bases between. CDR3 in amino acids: CASSPGWDPYGYTF. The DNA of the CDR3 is TGTGCCAGCAGCCCTGGTTGGGACCCCTATGGCTACACCTTC.

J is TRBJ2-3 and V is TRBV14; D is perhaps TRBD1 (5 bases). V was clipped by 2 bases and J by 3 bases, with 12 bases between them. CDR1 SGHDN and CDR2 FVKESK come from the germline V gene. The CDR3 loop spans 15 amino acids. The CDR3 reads CASSQFQGWTDTQYF. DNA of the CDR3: TGTGCCAGCAGCCAATTTCAGGGATGGACAGATACGCAGTATTTT.

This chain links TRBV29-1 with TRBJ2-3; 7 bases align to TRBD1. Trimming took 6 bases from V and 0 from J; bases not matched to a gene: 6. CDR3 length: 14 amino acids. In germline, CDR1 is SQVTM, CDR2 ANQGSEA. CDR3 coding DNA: TGCAGCGTCCGGGACAGCTTTAGCACAGATACGCAGTATTTT. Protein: CSVRDSFSTDTQYF.

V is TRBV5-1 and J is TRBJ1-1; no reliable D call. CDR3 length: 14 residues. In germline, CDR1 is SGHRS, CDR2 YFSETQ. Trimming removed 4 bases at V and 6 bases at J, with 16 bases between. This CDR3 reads CASSTAPGVPEAFF. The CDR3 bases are TGCGCCAGCAGCACCGCACCCGGGGTTCCTGAAGCTTTCTTT.

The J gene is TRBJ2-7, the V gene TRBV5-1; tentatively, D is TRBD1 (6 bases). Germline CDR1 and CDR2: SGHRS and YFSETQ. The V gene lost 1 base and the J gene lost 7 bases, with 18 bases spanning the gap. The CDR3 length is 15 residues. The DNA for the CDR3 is TGCGCCAGCAGCTTGCGACTACAGGGTTTGGGGGAGCAGTACTTC. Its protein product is CASSLRLQGLGEQYF. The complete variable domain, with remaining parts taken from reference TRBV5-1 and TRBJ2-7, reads KAGVTQTPRYLIKTRGQQVTLSCSPISGHRSVSWYQQTPGQGLQFLFEYFSETQRNKGNFPGRFSGRQFSNSRSEMNVSTLELGDSALYLCASSLRLQGLGEQYFGPGTRLTVT.

Here the CDR3 reads CASSDGTDSGNTIYF. The CDR3 DNA reads TGCGCCAGCAGCGACGGGACAGACTCTGGAAACACCATATATTTT. The gene calls are TRBV5-1 and TRBJ1-3; 7 bases line up with TRBD1. V dropped 4 bases and J dropped 0; count of bases not matched to a gene: 4. The CDR3 runs 15 residues. Germline-derived CDR1 and CDR2 are SGHRS and YFSETQ.

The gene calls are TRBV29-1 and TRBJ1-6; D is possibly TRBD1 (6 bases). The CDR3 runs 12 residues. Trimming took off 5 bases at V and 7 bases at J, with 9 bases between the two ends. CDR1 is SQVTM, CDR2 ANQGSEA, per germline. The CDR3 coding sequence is TGCAGCGTTCGACAGGAGAATTCACCCCTCCACTTT. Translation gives CSVRQENSPLHF.

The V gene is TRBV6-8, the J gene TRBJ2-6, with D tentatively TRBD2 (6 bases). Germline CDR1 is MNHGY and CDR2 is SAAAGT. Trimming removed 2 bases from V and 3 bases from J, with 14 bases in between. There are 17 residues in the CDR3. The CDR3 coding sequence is TGTGCCAGCAGTTACGTGGGGGGTCCGGGTGGGGCCAACGTCCTGACTTTC. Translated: CASSYVGGPGGANVLTF.